These T cell receptor beta chains were read from a single sample in a study of blood T cell repertoires in COVID-19. Profiled with immunoSEQ multiplex PCR; TCRdb holds only in-frame clones, not every one. The sample contains about 140,000 clones, 75% to 85% of which appear only once. The sample comprised peripheral blood. All receptors derive from a man in his fifties with acute or convalescent COVID-19. CDR3s include the opening cysteine and the closing phenylalanine or tryptophan. A D gene is named only where the DNA matches it firmly. Clone size is stated in some rows and not others, as once, few, many or a class when expanded.

cdr3_nt	cdr3_aa	d_call	v_call	j_call	cdr3_length	clone_size
TGTGCCAGCAGCCTCCACGGGAAGTCTGAAGCTTTCTTT	CASSLHGKSEAFF	NA	TRBV3-1/TRBV3-2	TRBJ1-1	13	NA
TGTGCCAGCAGCTCCCCTCCCTCCCAGTATTTT	CASSSPPSQYF	NA	TRBV28	TRBJ2-3	11	NA
TGTGCCAGCAGCCAAGGGGGGGGTGGGACAGGGCCTTATGGCTACACCTTC	CASSQGGGGTGPYGYTF	TRBD1	TRBV4-2	TRBJ1-2	17	NA
TGTGCCATCAGTGGGAGGGTGGAAGAGACCCAGTACTTC	CAISGRVEETQYF	NA	TRBV10-3	TRBJ2-5	13	NA
TGTGCCAGCAGCGCCCAACAGGGGGCGAGCACTGAAGCTTTCTTT	CASSAQQGASTEAFF	TRBD1	TRBV7-8	TRBJ1-1	15	NA
TGTGCCAGCAGTCCTACAGGGAGGGATGAGCAGTTCTTC	CASSPTGRDEQFF	NA	TRBV6-5	TRBJ2-1	13	NA
TGTGCCAGCAGCCCGACAGGGGGCGAATTCTACGAGCAGTACTTC	CASSPTGGEFYEQYF	TRBD1	TRBV11-3	TRBJ2-7	15	NA
TGTGCCAGCTCAACAGCGGGACAATACAATGAGCAGTTCTTC	CASSTAGQYNEQFF	NA	TRBV18	TRBJ2-1	14	NA
TGTGCCAGCAGCCGAGGCGGGGCCGGGGAGCTGTTTTTT	CASSRGGAGELFF	NA	TRBV3-1/TRBV3-2	TRBJ2-2	13	NA
TGCGCCAGCAGGTCGGCAGGGTGGGCGGGAGTCAACAATGAGCAGTTCTTC	CASRSAGWAGVNNEQFF	TRBD2	TRBV5-1	TRBJ2-1	17	NA
TGTGCCAGCAGCCATTCGCCGGGACAGATCTCCTACAATGAGCAGTTCTTC	CASSHSPGQISYNEQFF	TRBD1	TRBV3-1/TRBV3-2	TRBJ2-1	17	NA
TGTGCCAGCAGCCAAGATTTCCAGGGAATGAACACTGAAGCTTTCTTT	CASSQDFQGMNTEAFF	NA	TRBV4-2	TRBJ1-1	16	NA
TGCGCCAGCAGCTCGGAGTGGAGCCAAGAGACCCAGTACTTC	CASSSEWSQETQYF	NA	TRBV5-1	TRBJ2-5	14	NA
TGTGCCAGCAGTCAATCCGTAATGAGCACTGAAGCTTTCTTT	CASSQSVMSTEAFF	NA	TRBV7-9	TRBJ1-1	14	NA
TGTGCCAGCAGCTTAGACTCCCACTACGAGCAGTACTTC	CASSLDSHYEQYF	NA	TRBV7-9	TRBJ2-7	13	NA
TGTGCCAGCAGTTTCGGGACTAGAACGGAGCAGTACTTC	CASSFGTRTEQYF	TRBD2	TRBV27	TRBJ2-7	13	NA
TGTGCCAGCAGCTTATCGAATGAGCAGTTCTTC	CASSLSNEQFF	NA	TRBV11-2	TRBJ2-1	11	NA
TGTGCCAGCAGCCAAAATGGCGACAGGATGAACACTGAAGCTTTCTTT	CASSQNGDRMNTEAFF	NA	TRBV14	TRBJ1-1	16	NA
TGCGCCAGCAGCTTGGTCAGGACAGGGGCCTACGAGCAGTACTTC	CASSLVRTGAYEQYF	TRBD1	TRBV5-1	TRBJ2-7	15	NA
TGCGCCAGCAGCCCCTCAGCAGGGTCCTATGGCTACACCTTC	CASSPSAGSYGYTF	NA	TRBV4-1	TRBJ1-2	14	NA
TGTGCCAGCAGCCACGACAGGGCTGGGGCCAACGTCCTGACTTTC	CASSHDRAGANVLTF	TRBD1	TRBV11-3	TRBJ2-6	15	NA
TGCGCCAGCAGCTCCTCCCGGACAGGGGTCAATGGCTACACCTTC	CASSSSRTGVNGYTF	TRBD1	TRBV5-1	TRBJ1-2	15	once
TGTGCCAGCAGTTGGTCGGGAGGACCCCATTCCTACAATGAGCAGTTCTTC	CASSWSGGPHSYNEQFF	TRBD2	TRBV27	TRBJ2-1	17	few
TGCGCCAGCAGTGGACAGGTTCAAGGAGATACGCAGTATTTT	CASSGQVQGDTQYF	NA	TRBV10-1	TRBJ2-3	14	NA
TGTGCCAGCAGCCTTAGCGGGGGGGAAGAGACCCAGTACTTC	CASSLSGGEETQYF	TRBD2	TRBV5-4	TRBJ2-5	14	few
TGTGCCAATACAGCGGGTTTATCCTATGGCTACACCTTC	CANTAGLSYGYTF	NA	TRBV2	TRBJ1-2	13	NA
TGTGCCAGCAGCACCCGGACAGACATGAACACTGAAGCTTTCTTT	CASSTRTDMNTEAFF	NA	TRBV7-8	TRBJ1-1	15	NA
TGTGCCAGCAGTGAAACGGGGAGGGAGACCCATAGCAATCAGCCCCAGCATTTT	CASSETGRETHSNQPQHF	NA	TRBV2	TRBJ1-5	18	many
TGTGCCAGCAGTTTTGGCGGAGGAAACACCATATATTTT	CASSFGGGNTIYF	NA	TRBV12-3/TRBV12-4	TRBJ1-3	13	few
TGTGCCAGCAGCTGGGACACCCGGGACTATGGCTACACCTTC	CASSWDTRDYGYTF	NA	TRBV7-2	TRBJ1-2	14	NA
TGCGCCAGCACCGATGGACATCTAGCGGGGGGATCTGAGCAGTTCTTC	CASTDGHLAGGSEQFF	TRBD2	TRBV5-1	TRBJ2-1	16	few
TGTGCCAGCAGTTACCTGGAGGGGGCGGCGACAGATACGCAGTATTTT	CASSYLEGAATDTQYF	NA	TRBV6-2/TRBV6-3	TRBJ2-3	16	NA
TGTGCCAGCAGCTTGGGTGGGAGTGGGTACTACGAGCAGTACTTC	CASSLGGSGYYEQYF	NA	TRBV11-2	TRBJ2-7	15	NA
TGTGCCAGTAGGTCGGGACAGGGGGCTTCTGGAAACACCATATATTTT	CASRSGQGASGNTIYF	TRBD1	TRBV19	TRBJ1-3	16	NA
TGCGCCAGCAGCCAATCCCCCGCCCGGGATGAAAAACTGTTTTTT	CASSQSPARDEKLFF	NA	TRBV4-1	TRBJ1-4	15	NA
TGTGCCAGCAGGGGGATGGGGTCCGAGCAGGGGGAGACCCAGTACTTC	CASRGMGSEQGETQYF	NA	TRBV2	TRBJ2-5	16	NA
TGCAGCGCCACGACAACCAGTTCCTACGAGCAGTACTTC	CSATTTSSYEQYF	NA	TRBV29-1	TRBJ2-7	13	NA
TGCAGCATGATGGTCCAGGGCGACTATGGCTACACCTTC	CSMMVQGDYGYTF	NA	TRBV29-1	TRBJ1-2	13	NA
TGTGCCAGCAGTGAAGCCGGGACAGCTAACACCGGGGAGCTGTTTTTT	CASSEAGTANTGELFF	TRBD1	TRBV2	TRBJ2-2	16	NA
TGCGCCAGCAGCCGCGGAGAGCACCCCTCCGATACGCAGTATTTT	CASSRGEHPSDTQYF	NA	TRBV5-1	TRBJ2-3	15	NA
TGTGCCAGTAGTATAGATCTATTTGCGGTCTATGGCTACACCTTC	CASSIDLFAVYGYTF	NA	TRBV19	TRBJ1-2	15	NA
TGTGCCAGCAGCTCCCGGGACTTTCCCTACGAGCAGTACTTC	CASSSRDFPYEQYF	NA	TRBV13	TRBJ2-7	14	once
TGTGCCAGCAGCGCGGGGGGGCAAGAGACCCAGTACTTC	CASSAGGQETQYF	TRBD2	TRBV9	TRBJ2-5	13	NA
TGCGCCAGCAGCTTGGCGCCTCCTAGATACGAGCAGTACTTC	CASSLAPPRYEQYF	NA	TRBV5-1	TRBJ2-7	14	once
TGCGCCAGCAGCCAAGTCAGCAGGGGGCAATCACCCCTCCACTTT	CASSQVSRGQSPLHF	TRBD1	TRBV4-1	TRBJ1-6	15	NA
TGTGCCATCAGTGAGGGACAGGGAAGGATGAACACTGAAGCTTTCTTT	CAISEGQGRMNTEAFF	TRBD1	TRBV10-3	TRBJ1-1	16	NA
TGTGCCATTAGCCGACAGGTTACCTCTGGAAACACCATATATTTT	CAISRQVTSGNTIYF	NA	TRBV10-3	TRBJ1-3	15	NA
TGTGCCAGCAGCCGAAGCGCCCGCGGGACAGGGTCATACGAGCAGTACTTC	CASSRSARGTGSYEQYF	TRBD1	TRBV11-2	TRBJ2-7	17	NA
TGTGCCAGCAGCTTAGAGCGGGTTGTCGGAGCTAACTATGGCTACACCTTC	CASSLERVVGANYGYTF	NA	TRBV7-9	TRBJ1-2	17	NA
TGTGCCACCAGCTCACCGGGACAGGGGAACACAGATACGCAGTATTTT	CATSSPGQGNTDTQYF	TRBD1	TRBV24-1	TRBJ2-3	16	NA
TGTGCCAGCAGTTCCCCCTTTGAGGGTTTGAACACTGAAGCTTTCTTT	CASSSPFEGLNTEAFF	NA	TRBV28	TRBJ1-1	16	NA
TGCAGTGCTAGTGCCACTGATCAGCCCCAGCATTTT	CSASATDQPQHF	NA	TRBV20-1	TRBJ1-5	12	few
TGTGCCAGCAGCTTAGGTAGCGGGAGGTCTGATGAGCAGTACTTC	CASSLGSGRSDEQYF	TRBD2	TRBV7-3	TRBJ2-7	15	NA
TGCGCCAGCAGCCAAGAGACAGGAGCGGGAGTAACCTACGAGCAGTACTTC	CASSQETGAGVTYEQYF	TRBD2	TRBV4-1	TRBJ2-7	17	NA